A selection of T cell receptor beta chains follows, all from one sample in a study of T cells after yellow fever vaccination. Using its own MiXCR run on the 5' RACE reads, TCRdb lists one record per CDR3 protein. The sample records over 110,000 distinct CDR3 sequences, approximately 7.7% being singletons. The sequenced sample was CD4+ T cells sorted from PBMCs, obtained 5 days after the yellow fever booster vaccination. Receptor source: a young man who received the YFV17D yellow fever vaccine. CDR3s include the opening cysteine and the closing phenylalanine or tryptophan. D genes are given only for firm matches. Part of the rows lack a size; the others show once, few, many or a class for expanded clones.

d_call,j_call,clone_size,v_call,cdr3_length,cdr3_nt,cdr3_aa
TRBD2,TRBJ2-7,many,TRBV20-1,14,TGCAGTGCCTGGTCCGGGACTAGCTCCTACGAGCAGTACTTC,CSAWSGTSSYEQYF
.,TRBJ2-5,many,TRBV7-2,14,TGTGCCAGCAGCTTAATGGGTGGCGGAGAGACCCAGTACTTC,CASSLMGGGETQYF
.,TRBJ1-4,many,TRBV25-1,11,TGTGCCAGCAGTGGGGGCGAAAAACTGTTTTTT,CASSGGEKLFF
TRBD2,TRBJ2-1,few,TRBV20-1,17,TGCTGTGCTAGAGATACGACTAGCGGGAGGAGGCGGAATGAGCAGTTCTTC,CCARDTTSGRRRNEQFF
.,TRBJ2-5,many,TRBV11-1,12,TGTGCCAGCAGCTTTGGTCAAGAGACCCAGTACTTC,CASSFGQETQYF
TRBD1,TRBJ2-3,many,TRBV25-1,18,TGTGCCAGCAGTGACTTCGGTTTTGCCGAGGGGGCCACAGATACGCAGTATTTT,CASSDFGFAEGATDTQYF
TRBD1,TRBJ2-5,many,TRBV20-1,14,TGCAGTGCCGCTCTTGACAGGGGGCAAGAGACCCAGTACTTC,CSAALDRGQETQYF
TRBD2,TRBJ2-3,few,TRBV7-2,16,TGTGCCAGCAGCCAAAGGCCTAGCGGGGGGGCAGATACGCAGTATTTT,CASSQRPSGGADTQYF
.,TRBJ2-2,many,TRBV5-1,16,TGCGCCAGCAGCTCCACCCCCGGGTCCGACACCGGGGAGCTGTTTTTT,CASSSTPGSDTGELFF
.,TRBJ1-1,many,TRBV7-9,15,TGTGCCAGCAGCTTAGGGGGGGGGCTCGGCACTGAAGCTTTCTTT,CASSLGGGLGTEAFF
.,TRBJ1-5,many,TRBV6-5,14,TGTGCCAGCAGTTCAAACAGACCCAATCAGCCCCAGCATTTT,CASSSNRPNQPQHF
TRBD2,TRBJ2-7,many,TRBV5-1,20,TGCGCCAGCAGCAACGAGGGACTAGCGAGCCTTCTCGCAGGGAGTTACGAGCAGTACTTC,CASSNEGLASLLAGSYEQYF
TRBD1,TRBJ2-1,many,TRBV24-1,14,TGTGCCACCAGTGAGGTGACAGGGAATGGTGAGCAGTTCTTC,CATSEVTGNGEQFF
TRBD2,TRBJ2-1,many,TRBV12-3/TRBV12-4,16,TGTGCCAGCAGTTACCGACTAGCGGGGGCCTACAATGAGCAGTTCTTC,CASSYRLAGAYNEQFF
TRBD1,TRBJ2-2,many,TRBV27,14,TGTGCCAGCAGTCAGGGACAGCAGGTCGGGGAGCTGTTTTTT,CASSQGQQVGELFF
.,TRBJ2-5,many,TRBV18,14,TGTGCCAGCTCACCGATGGACAGGGAGGGGACCCAGTACTTC,CASSPMDREGTQYF
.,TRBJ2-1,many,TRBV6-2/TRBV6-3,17,TGTGCCAGCAGTTACACCTGGGGTAGCACCAGCGGGAATGAGCAGTTCTTC,CASSYTWGSTSGNEQFF
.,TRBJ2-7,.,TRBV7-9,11,TGTGCCAGCAGCTTAGGGCAGGGAAAGTACTTC,CASSLGQGKYF
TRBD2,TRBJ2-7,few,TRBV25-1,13,TGTGCCAGCAGTCTCGCGCGGGGGTACGAGCAGTACTTC,CASSLARGYEQYF
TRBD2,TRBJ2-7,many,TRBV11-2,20,TGTGCCAGCAGCTTCCAAGGGGCTAGCGGGAGGGGCGTACTCTCCTACGAGCAGTACTTC,CASSFQGASGRGVLSYEQYF
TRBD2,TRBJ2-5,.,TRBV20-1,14,TGCAGTGCTCTTACTAGCGGGAGACTGGAGACCCAGTACTTC,CSALTSGRLETQYF
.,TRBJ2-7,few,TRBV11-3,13,TGTGCCAGCAGCTTAGGGGTCACAGACGAGCAGTACTTC,CASSLGVTDEQYF
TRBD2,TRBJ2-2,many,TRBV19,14,TGTGCCAGTAAAAGACTAGCGGACACCGGGGAGCTGTTTTTT,CASKRLADTGELFF
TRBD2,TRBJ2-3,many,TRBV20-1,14,TGCAGTGCTAACGACGGCGGGAGCCCAGATACGCAGTATTTT,CSANDGGSPDTQYF
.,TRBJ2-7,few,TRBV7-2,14,TGTGCCAGCAGCCAAGACCGGGGCCCCTACGAGCAGTACTTC,CASSQDRGPYEQYF
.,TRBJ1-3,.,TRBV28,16,TGTGCCAGCACCACCGACTGGGTAGGGTATGGAAACACCATATATTTT,CASTTDWVGYGNTIYF
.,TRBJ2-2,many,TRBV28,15,TGTGCCAGCAGTTCTCTGGGACACCCGACCGGGGAGCTGTTTTTT,CASSSLGHPTGELFF
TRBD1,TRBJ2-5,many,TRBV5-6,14,TGTGCCAGCAGCCTGACAGGGAATAGGGAGACCCAGTACTTC,CASSLTGNRETQYF
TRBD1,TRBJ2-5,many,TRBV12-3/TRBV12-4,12,TGTGCCAGCAGTCTTCCAGGGGGACCCCAGTACTTC,CASSLPGGPQYF
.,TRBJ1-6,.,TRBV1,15,TGCGCCAGCAGCCAAGACCCACCGCTTCAGAGTCACCGCCTCTTT,CASSQDPPLQSHRLF
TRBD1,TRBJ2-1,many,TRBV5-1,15,TGCGCCAGCAGCTTGGTGGGACAGGGTTTACATGAGCAGTTCTTC,CASSLVGQGLHEQFF
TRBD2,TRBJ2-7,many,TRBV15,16,TGTGCCACCAGCAGAGTTTCGGGGGGGACTCCTTACGAGCAGTACTTC,CATSRVSGGTPYEQYF
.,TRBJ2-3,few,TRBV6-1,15,TGTGCCAGCAAGGGGGCGGGAGGAACGTCAGATACGCAGTATTTT,CASKGAGGTSDTQYF
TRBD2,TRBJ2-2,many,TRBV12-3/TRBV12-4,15,TGTGCCAGCAGTAGGACTAGCGGGAGGGGCGGGGAGCTGTTTTTT,CASSRTSGRGGELFF
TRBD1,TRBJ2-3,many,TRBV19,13,TGTGCCAGTAGTCCGCAGGGGGTGGATACGCAGTATTTT,CASSPQGVDTQYF
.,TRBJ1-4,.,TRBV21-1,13,TGTGCCAGCAGCAAAGGGGGACCTCAGGAACTGTTTTTT,CASSKGGPQELFF
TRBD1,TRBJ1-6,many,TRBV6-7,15,TGTGCCAGCAGCCACGGAGACAGGGGCAATTCACCCCTCCACTTT,CASSHGDRGNSPLHF
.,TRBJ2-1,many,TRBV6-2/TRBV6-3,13,TGTGCCAGCGGGCCGGTTTCCTACAATGAGCAGTTCTTC,CASGPVSYNEQFF
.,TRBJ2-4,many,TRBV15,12,TGTGCCACCAGCACCTTAGTAAACATTCAGTACTTC,CATSTLVNIQYF
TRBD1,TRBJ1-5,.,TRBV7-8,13,TGTGCCAGCAGCCTCAACAGGGGTCAGCCCCAGCATTTT,CASSLNRGQPQHF
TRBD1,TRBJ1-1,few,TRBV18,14,TGTGCCAGCTCAGCGGGACAGGGGAACACTGAAGCTTTCTTT,CASSAGQGNTEAFF
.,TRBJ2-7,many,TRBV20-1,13,TGCAGTGCTAGAGTTCAGGGCACCTACGAGCAGTACTTC,CSARVQGTYEQYF
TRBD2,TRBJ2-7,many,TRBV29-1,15,TGCAGCGTTGAAGGACTAGCGGGAGGCTCCTACGAGCAGTACTTC,CSVEGLAGGSYEQYF
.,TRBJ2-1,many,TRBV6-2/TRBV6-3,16,TGTGCCAGCAAACGAGGGGGCGCAGCGGGGGACAATGAGCAGTTCTTC,CASKRGGAAGDNEQFF
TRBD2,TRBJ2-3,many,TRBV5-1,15,TGCGCCAGCAGCTTGACTAGCGGGAGCACAGATACGCAGTATTTT,CASSLTSGSTDTQYF
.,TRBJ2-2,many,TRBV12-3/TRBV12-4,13,TGTGCCAGCAGTTTTGGTGTAACCGGGGAGCTGTTTTTT,CASSFGVTGELFF